This T cell receptor beta chain was obtained from a study of blood T cells in healthy people across ages. Turning to the study itself: About one barcoded beta molecule per two T cells was captured by template switching. General study findings and limits: Older age coincided with a roughly linear decline in TCR beta diversity per million T cells.

V lost 1 base and J lost 6, with 18 bases in between. Germline lookup yields CDR1 SGHAT and CDR2 FQNNGV. The CDR3 has 16 amino acids. Points on this clonotype: Its specificity is not known.

A sample-barcoded 5' primer and a J-beta primer mix were used in a second PCR of about 7 to 11 cycles. Carrying 12 random nucleotides, a template-switch adaptor labeled each individual cDNA molecule. MiXCR, applied by TCRdb to the 5' RACE reads, yields one record per CDR3 protein. The data contain about 1.6 million distinct CDR3 sequences, roughly a third of them singletons. The V gene is TRBV11-2, the J gene TRBJ1-2; D gene uncertain. The receptor comes from a woman in her thirties in good health. The sample taken for sequencing was blood. CDR3 DNA: TGTGCCAGCAGCTTAGGGCCCCTAACTATGAGGGATGGCTACACCTTC. This codes for CASSLGPLTMRDGYTF.